This T cell receptor (beta chain) was documented in a study of regulatory T cells in long-lasting Graves disease. Time point here: newly diagnosed GD, antithyroid drugs for less than 3 months. The authors made the TCR library using RNA they extracted from PBMCs. TCR beta libraries were built with iRepertoire HTBI primers and Arm-PCR of CDR3 regions. TCRdb analysed the multiplex PCR reads with MiXCR anew, one entry per CDR3 protein. The profile shows approximately 310,000 distinct CDR3 sequences, under 20% of them singletons. Germline loops: CDR1 MNHEY, CDR2 SMNVEV (reference sequence). The V gene lost 0 bases and the J gene lost 4 bases, with 18 bases spanning the gap. The CDR3 runs to 17 residues. This clonotype has at least ten counts.

The specimen comprised peripheral blood mononuclear cells (PBMCs), sampled at new diagnosis, from a patient treated with antithyroid drugs. J is TRBJ1-2 and V is TRBV27; possibly TRBD1 for D (5 bases). This receptor was identified in a female donor with Graves disease. The CDR3 DNA reads TGTGCCAGCAGTTTATCGCTCCGGGACCCCTGGGGCTATGGCTACACCTTC. Protein sequence: CASSLSLRDPWGYGYTF.